The next 20 T cell receptor beta chains were all read from a single sample in a study of blood T cell repertoires in COVID-19 (dated by TCRdb to between 2020 and 2021). The library came from the immunoSEQ multiplex PCR assay. Not all clones reach the TCRdb copy of this immuneACCESS table, which keeps in-frame sequences only. Checked studies attribute under half of the gap to unresolved V genes and leave the rest unexplained. The sample table holds some 300,000 clones, of which approximately 90% were seen once. The top ten clonotypes cover about 6% of the sample. The material sequenced was peripheral blood. Receptor source: a woman between 45 and 65 years old with COVID-19, enrolled during active disease.

V is TRBV30 and J is TRBJ1-2; TRBD1 is a possible D gene (5 bases). The CDR3 has 13 residues. Trimming took off 2 bases at V and 7 bases at J, with 14 bases between the two ends. Germline V gene lookup returns CDR1 GTSNPN and CDR2 SVGIG (reference sequence). The DNA for the CDR3 is TGTGCCTGGAGTCTTGGGGGGGTAGTTGGCTACACCTTC. Translated, it gives CAWSLGGVVGYTF.

This clone came up once. This sequence joins TRBV7-9 and TRBJ2-1, with 10 bases lining up with TRBD2. The V gene end was trimmed by 3 bases and the J gene end by 3 bases; junction bases not matched to a gene: 5. This CDR3 has 16 amino acids. The germline CDR1 and CDR2 sequences are SEHNR and FQNEAQ (reference sequence). CDR3 DNA: TGTGCCAGCAGCTTTAGCGGGAGGCGCGTCTACAATGAGCAGTTCTTC. Translating it yields CASSFSGRRVYNEQFF. Combining the CDR3 with reference TRBV7-9 and TRBJ2-1 gives the whole variable domain DTGVSQNPRHKITKRGQNVTFRCDPISEHNRLYWYRQTLGQGPEFLTYFQNEAQLEKSRLLSDRFSAERPKGSFSTLEIQRTEQGDSAMYLCASSFSGRRVYNEQFFGPGTRLTVL.

This clone was observed a handful of times. The chain uses TRBV7-2 and TRBJ1-5; a weak D match, TRBD1 (6 bases). This CDR3 has 15 amino acids. Looked up from germline, CDR1 is SGHTA and CDR2 is FQGNSA. With 3 bases removed from V and 5 bases from J, the gap between germline ends came to 14 bases. The CDR3 region is CASSLNRARDQPQHF. The CDR3 bases are TGTGCCAGCAGCTTGAACAGGGCTAGGGATCAGCCCCAGCATTTT. The variable domain in full, completed from reference TRBV7-2 and TRBJ1-5, reads GAGVSQSPSNKVTEKGKDVELRCDPISGHTALYWYRQSLGQGLEFLIYFQGNSAPDKSGLPSDRFSAERTGGSVSTLTIQRTQQEDSAVYLCASSLNRARDQPQHFGDGTRLSIL.

The CDR3 region is CASSYRPTGGPYEQYF. CDR3 bases: TGTGCCAGCAGTTACCGACCTACGGGAGGACCGTACGAGCAGTACTTC. The rearrangement uses TRBV6-5 and TRBJ2-7, with 7 bases fitting TRBD2. The trim removed 2 bases at V and 4 bases at J, leaving 11 bases unmatched. The CDR3 contains 16 residues. Germline CDR1 is MNHEY and CDR2 is SVGAGI.

The genes are TRBV6-5 and TRBJ2-1; TRBD2 aligns across 10 bases. There are 16 residues in the CDR3. V was clipped by 2 bases and J by 0 bases; unmatched bases: 1. In germline, CDR1 is MNHEY, CDR2 SVGAGI. CDR3 in amino acids: CASSYPSGSSYNEQFF. CDR3 coding DNA: TGTGCCAGCAGTTACCCTAGCGGGAGCTCCTACAATGAGCAGTTCTTC.

The CDR3 reads CASSLGEAHEKLFF. The DNA of the CDR3 is TGCGCCAGCAGCCTCGGGGAGGCCCATGAAAAACTGTTTTTT. The chain carries TRBV5-1 and TRBJ1-4; D not certain. The CDR3 runs 14 residues. Trimming shortened V by 4 bases and J by 6 bases, and 13 bases separated the two germline ends. Germline-derived CDR1 and CDR2 are SGHRS and YFSETQ.

The gene calls are TRBV3-1 (or the pseudogene TRBV3-2) and TRBJ1-2; TRBD1 might be the D (6 bases). With 3 bases removed from V and 7 bases from J, the gap between germline ends came to 15 bases. Germline loops: CDR1 LGHDT, CDR2 YNNKEL (reference sequence). The CDR3 is 14 amino acids. Here the CDR3 reads CASSQDSSTRGYTF. The CDR3, as DNA: TGTGCCAGCAGCCAGGACAGCTCTACTCGTGGCTACACCTTC.

The chain is built from TRBV7-7 and TRBJ2-3; D possibly corresponds to TRBD2 (5 bases). Trimming removed 5 bases from V and 4 bases from J, with 10 bases in between. This CDR3 has 13 amino acids. CDR1 is SSHAT and CDR2 is FNYEAQ in the germline V gene (reference sequence). CDR3 bases: TGTGCCAGCAGCGCTGGAGGAGCAGATACGCAGTATTTT. Its protein is CASSAGGADTQYF.

The gene calls are TRBV4-1 and TRBJ1-5; 10 nucleotides align to TRBD1. The CDR3 is made up of 16 amino acids. Germline V gene sequence: CDR1 MGHRA, CDR2 YSYEKL. The V gene end was trimmed by 1 base and the J gene end by 0 bases; junction bases not matched to a gene: 0. CDR3 sequence (DNA): TGCGCCAGCAGCCAAGGACAGGGGGCTAGCAATCAGCCCCAGCATTTT. Protein sequence: CASSQGQGASNQPQHF.

This clone has only one observation. This chain connects TRBV6-6 to TRBJ2-5; D might be TRBD2 (5 bases). Germline V gene sequence: CDR1 MNHNY, CDR2 SVGAGI (reference sequence). V was cut by 2 bases and J by 5 bases, with 6 bases left in between. The CDR3 consists of 12 residues. The CDR3 loop is CASSYRGETQYF. The DNA for the CDR3 is TGTGCCAGCAGTTACCGAGGGGAGACCCAGTACTTC.

V gene TRBV11-3 combines with J gene TRBJ2-1; D possibly corresponds to TRBD2 (6 bases). Germline CDR1 and CDR2: SGHNT and YENEEA. V was pared by 2 bases and J by 6 bases, with 14 bases between. This CDR3 contains 15 residues. This chain's CDR3 is CASSLSGSGRNEQFF. In DNA, the CDR3 is TGTGCCAGCAGCTTATCCGGGAGTGGTCGCAATGAGCAGTTCTTC.

This sequence joins TRBV12-3 or TRBV12-4 and TRBJ1-1, with D possibly TRBD1 on 5 matching bases. The CDR3 is made up of 12 amino acids. V lost 8 bases, J lost 6 bases, and 13 bases lay in between. CDR3 nucleotide sequence: TGTGCCAGCCTATCCAGGGTAGCTGAAGCTTTCTTT. It codes for CASLSRVAEAFF.

This clone occurred a few times. This chain connects TRBV12-3 or TRBV12-4 to TRBJ1-5, with a weak D call TRBD1 (5 bases). This CDR3 is built from 13 residues. V was pared by 5 bases and J by 1 base, with 6 bases between. This CDR3 is CASSPGSNQPQHF. CDR3 coding DNA: TGTGCCAGCAGTCCAGGGAGCAATCAGCCCCAGCATTTT.

V usage is TRBV6-5 and J usage is TRBJ2-7, with TRBD2 matching 8 bases. CDR3 length: 14 amino acids. The germline V gene encodes CDR1 MNHEY and CDR2 SVGAGI. Trimming removed 8 bases from V and 4 bases from J; junction bases left unmatched: 10. The CDR3 here is CASQGAGVPYEQYF. The CDR3 region has the DNA TGTGCCAGCCAAGGAGCGGGAGTTCCTTACGAGCAGTACTTC.

The J gene is TRBJ1-4, the V gene TRBV10-3; 9 positions agree with TRBD1. Germline CDR1 and CDR2: ENHRY and SYGVKD. The CDR3 length is 15 residues. J lost 6 bases, V lost 6 bases, and 8 bases had no gene match. CDR3 region: CAISRDRDGHEKLFF. The CDR3 DNA reads TGTGCCATCAGCCGGGACAGGGACGGCCATGAAAAACTGTTTTTT.

The V and J genes are TRBV4-3 and TRBJ2-5; D uncertain. From germline, CDR1 is LGHNA and CDR2 YSLEER. The V end lost 2 bases, the J end lost 4 bases, and 5 bases lay between the germline ends. The CDR3 is 12 residues long. CDR3 nucleotides: TGCGCCAGCAGCCAACTAGGAGAGACCCAGTACTTC. Translated: CASSQLGETQYF.

The CDR3 sequence: CASSPGALSYGYTF. The CDR3 DNA reads TGTGCCAGCAGCCCAGGGGCGCTAAGCTATGGCTACACCTTC. V and J are TRBV11-3 and TRBJ1-2; possible D gene TRBD1, 6 bases. The CDR3 sequence is 14 residues long. Trimming pared 5 bases from V and 4 bases from J, leaving 14 bases between. Germline lookup yields CDR1 SGHNT and CDR2 YENEEA.

The chain links TRBV4-1 to TRBJ1-2; perhaps TRBD1 as D (5 bases). Germline V gene data show CDR1 as MGHRA and CDR2 as YSYEKL. V was cut by 1 base and J by 8 bases, with 17 bases left in between. CDR3 length: 15 amino acids. In DNA, the CDR3 is TGCGCCAGCAGCCAAGCGACAGTCTCCCTCTGGGGCTACACCTTC. It specifies CASSQATVSLWGYTF.

Only a few counts were recorded for this clone. A junction boundary mismatches the germline segment, possibly from a read error. The chain has TRBV7-2 and TRBJ2-1; D is uncertain. Germline assignment: CDR1 SGHTA and CDR2 FQGNSA. CDR3 length: 13 amino acids. CDR3 coding DNA: TGTGCCAGCAACTTATTACGGTCGAATGAGCAGTTCTTC. The encoded protein is CASNLLRSNEQFF.

The rearrangement links TRBV19 to TRBJ2-2; D is unclear. The CDR3 length is 12 residues. Trimming shortened V by 7 bases and J by 5 bases, and 8 bases separated the two germline ends. The germline V gene has CDR1 LNHDA and CDR2 SQIVND (reference sequence). The CDR3 protein is CASNIKTGELFF. CDR3 bases: TGTGCCAGTAACATAAAGACCGGGGAGCTGTTTTTT. Looking up the rest from reference TRBV19 and TRBJ2-2 gives the full variable domain: DGGITQSPKYLFRKEGQNVTLSCEQNLNHDAMYWYRQDPGQGLRLIYYSQIVNDFQKGDIAEGYSVSREKKESFPLTVTSAQKNPTAFYLCASNIKTGELFFGEGSRLTVL.